These 20 T cell receptor beta chains originate from one sample sequenced in a study of blood T cell repertoires in COVID-19. Some clones are missing from TCRdb's copy, which holds only in-frame ones; the method was immunoSEQ multiplex PCR. Of roughly 210,000 clones listed, 88% are singletons. The sample taken for sequencing was peripheral blood. These receptors were obtained from a man between 70 and 80 years old with acute or convalescent COVID-19.

The CDR3 coding sequence is TGTGCCAGCAGCATAAACCAGGGCCCTGAAGCTTTCTTT. Protein sequence: CASSINQGPEAFF. The genes are TRBV7-9 and TRBJ1-1; the D gene is possibly TRBD1 (5 bases). The germline V and J ends were trimmed by 5 bases and 6 bases, with 13 bases remaining between them. CDR1 and CDR2 from the germline V gene are SEHNR and FQNEAQ (reference sequence). The CDR3 has 13 amino acids.

The V gene is TRBV19, the J gene TRBJ2-4, with 11 bases that match TRBD1. CDR3 length equals 14 residues. Trimming took 5 bases from V and 8 from J; bases not matched to a gene: 5. Germline CDR1 is LNHDA and CDR2 is SQIVND (reference sequence). This chain's CDR3 is CASSPGTGGDIQYF. The DNA of the CDR3 is TGTGCCAGTAGTCCCGGGACAGGGGGTGACATTCAGTACTTC. The full variable domain, with the rest looked up from reference TRBV19 and TRBJ2-4, is DGGITQSPKYLFRKEGQNVTLSCEQNLNHDAMYWYRQDPGQGLRLIYYSQIVNDFQKGDIAEGYSVSREKKESFPLTVTSAQKNPTAFYLCASSPGTGGDIQYFGAGTRLSVL.

This clone came up a few times. This chain connects TRBV2 to TRBJ1-1; D call uncertain. The CDR3 consists of 13 residues. V gave up 6 bases and J gave up 4 bases, with 12 bases separating them. Germline V gene lookup returns CDR1 SNHLY and CDR2 FYNNEI. CDR3 nucleotide sequence: TGTGCCAGCAGGAGCGGCGCGAGCACTGAAGCTTTCTTT. It codes for CASRSGASTEAFF.

The V call is TRBV5-1, the J call TRBJ2-6; possibly TRBD1 for D (6 bases). Germline lookup yields CDR1 SGHRS and CDR2 YFSETQ. The CDR3 loop spans 17 amino acids. The ends were cut back, 6 bases at V and 4 bases at J, with 20 bases in the middle. The CDR3, as DNA: TGCGCCAGCACCTGGGGTCCAGGGGTAGCCGGGGCCAACGTCCTGACTTTC. This translates into CASTWGPGVAGANVLTF.

The chain combines TRBV4-1 with TRBJ2-1; 12 bases line up with TRBD2. Trimming removed 3 bases from V and 0 bases from J; junction bases left unmatched: 12. The CDR3 totals 20 residues. CDR1 and CDR2 from the germline V gene are MGHRA and YSYEKL. In DNA, the CDR3 is TGCGCCAGCAGCCAGAGGCGTCTAGCGGGAGGGCCAATCTCCTACAATGAGCAGTTCTTC. This sequence encodes CASSQRRLAGGPISYNEQFF.

The chain is built from TRBV3-1 (or the pseudogene TRBV3-2) and TRBJ1-2; 8 bases agree with TRBD1. The CDR3 loop spans 13 amino acids. Germline assignment: CDR1 LGHDT and CDR2 YNNKEL (reference sequence). With V trimmed by 5 bases and J by 4 bases, 3 bases remained unmatched. CDR3 in DNA: TGTGCCAGCAGCTTGGACAGGGTCTATGGCTACACCTTC. Amino acid sequence: CASSLDRVYGYTF.

The rearrangement joins TRBV28 to TRBJ2-2; D is unresolved. Looked up from germline, CDR1 is MDHEN and CDR2 is SYDVKM. This CDR3 is 13 amino acids long. V lost 6 bases and J lost 5, with 10 bases in between. CDR3 protein: CASSRLSTGELFF. The CDR3 nucleotides read TGTGCCAGCAGCCGACTTTCTACCGGGGAGCTGTTTTTT.

The chain uses TRBV15 and TRBJ1-2; the match to TRBD1 covers 8 bases. CDR1 LNHNV and CDR2 YYDKDF come from the germline V gene (reference sequence). V shed 6 bases, J shed 6 bases, and the junction held 6 bases outside the gene matches. The CDR3 consists of 13 residues. CDR3 sequence: CATSRTGSHGYTF. CDR3 nucleotides: TGTGCCACCAGTAGGACAGGGAGCCATGGCTACACCTTC.

The genes are TRBV5-5 and TRBJ2-7; weak D call: TRBD2 (6 bases). V lost 0 bases and J 1 base, leaving 8 bases between the germline ends. Germline assignment: CDR1 SGHKS and CDR2 YYEKEE (reference sequence). The CDR3 runs 14 residues. The CDR3 reads CASSLVGRSYEQYF. DNA of the CDR3: TGTGCCAGCAGCTTGGTCGGGAGATCCTACGAGCAGTACTTC.

The chain is built from TRBV29-1 and TRBJ1-1, with TRBD1 identical over 10 bases. Trimming at V came to 7 bases and at J to 4 bases, leaving 3 bases not matched to a gene. The CDR3 contains 12 residues. Per germline, CDR1 SQVTM and CDR2 ANQGSEA. CDR3 loop: CSARTGGTEAFF. CDR3 DNA sequence: TGCAGCGCTAGGACAGGGGGCACTGAAGCTTTCTTT.

V usage is TRBV4-2 and J usage is TRBJ1-2, with TRBD1 matching 11 bases. Germline lookup yields CDR1 LGHNA and CDR2 YNFKEQ. With 2 bases clipped from V and 4 bases from J, the junction kept 3 bases outside the gene matches. This CDR3 has 15 amino acids. DNA for the CDR3: TGTGCCAGCAGCCAACGAGGGACAGGGGGCTATGGCTACACCTTC. Encoded protein: CASSQRGTGGYGYTF.

V usage is TRBV5-4 and J usage is TRBJ2-1, with 10 bases matching TRBD2. Trimming cost V 2 bases and J 0 bases; bases outside gene matches: 8. CDR1 and CDR2 (germline): SGHNT, YYREEE (reference sequence). This CDR3 is built from 18 residues. For the CDR3, the DNA is TGTGCCAGCAGCTTAAAACTAGCGGGAAGGAGCTCCTACAATGAGCAGTTCTTC. Its translation is CASSLKLAGRSSYNEQFF.

The chain uses TRBV19 and TRBJ2-3, with 7 nucleotides matching TRBD2. The CDR3 contains 15 residues. Germline lookup yields CDR1 LNHDA and CDR2 SQIVND (reference sequence). Trimming removed 2 bases from V and 3 bases from J; junction bases left unmatched: 5. The CDR3, as DNA: TGTGCCAGTAGTATACTCGCGGGAGTAACAGATACGCAGTATTTT. Translation gives CASSILAGVTDTQYF.

In regard to this clone: The sample has other DNA sequences that encode this CDR3 too. This CDR3 is CASSRTSGSYEQYF. CDR3 DNA sequence: TGTGCCAGCAGCCGGACTAGCGGTTCCTACGAGCAGTACTTC. The V call is TRBV7-2, the J call TRBJ2-7; 10 bases are a match to TRBD2. The CDR3 length is 14 residues. Germline V CDR1 and CDR2: SGHTA, FQGNSA. J gave up 1 base and V 5 bases, and 2 bases lay outside the gene matches.

The chain couples TRBV7-2 to TRBJ1-1; no definite D call. The CDR3 extends over 15 amino acids. The V and J ends lost 2 bases and 2 bases respectively, with 12 bases between them. Germline CDR1 and CDR2: SGHTA and FQGNSA. CDR3 sequence reads: CASSLFGQTNTEAFF. CDR3 coding DNA: TGTGCCAGCAGCTTATTTGGGCAGACAAACACTGAAGCTTTCTTT.

The rearrangement joins TRBV29-1 to TRBJ2-2; perhaps TRBD2 as D (5 bases). Germline V gives CDR1 SQVTM, CDR2 ANQGSEA. Trimming removed 7 bases from V and 5 bases from J, with 17 bases in between. The CDR3 is 14 amino acids. CDR3 sequence (DNA): TGCAGCGGATACGGGGATTTAGCTACCGGGGAGCTGTTTTTT. Its protein is CSGYGDLATGELFF.

The rearrangement uses TRBV3-1 (or the pseudogene TRBV3-2) and TRBJ2-7, with D perhaps TRBD2 (5 bases). The CDR3 has 15 amino acids. From germline, CDR1 is LGHDT and CDR2 YNNKEL (reference sequence). Trimming took off 1 base at V and 4 bases at J, with 14 bases between the two ends. The CDR3 DNA reads TGTGCCAGCAGCCAAGGGGCTAGCATTGTATACGAGCAGTACTTC. Its protein is CASSQGASIVYEQYF.

The CDR3: CASSVQGPSYGYTF. The DNA of the CDR3 is TGCGCCAGCAGCGTTCAGGGGCCGAGCTATGGCTACACCTTC. The V gene is TRBV5-1, the J gene TRBJ1-2; D is perhaps TRBD1 (6 bases). The length of the CDR3 is 14 residues. The V gene's germline CDR1 is SGHRS and CDR2 YFSETQ. V lost 4 bases and J lost 4, with 14 bases in between.

The chain carries TRBV4-2 and TRBJ1-3; 7 bases line up with TRBD1. CDR1 is LGHNA and CDR2 is YNFKEQ in the germline V gene. This CDR3 is built from 15 residues. Trimming at V came to 1 base and at J to 3 bases, leaving 3 bases not matched to a gene. The CDR3 nucleotides are TGTGCCAGCAGCCAAGGACAGGGTCTTGGAAACACCATATATTTT. It is translated as CASSQGQGLGNTIYF.

This rearrangement joins TRBV2 to TRBJ2-2; TRBD2 agrees at 10 bases. There are 15 residues in the CDR3. The junction had 2 bases not matched to a gene; V was cut back by 6 bases and J by 1 base. The germline V gene has CDR1 SNHLY and CDR2 FYNNEI. The CDR3 sequence is CASRGLAENTGELFF. The CDR3 region has the DNA TGTGCCAGCAGAGGACTAGCGGAGAACACCGGGGAGCTGTTTTTT.